This passage covers 28 T cell receptor beta chains from one sample sequenced in a study of T-cell memory formation after mild COVID-19. One entry per CDR3 protein, called by TCRdb with MiXCR from the 5' RACE reads. The sample carries a few hundred thousand distinct CDR3 sequences, over 11% recorded once. Sequencing used PBMCs or a T cell subset sorted from them (not recorded which). Receptors originate from a man aged 18 to 29 who had mild COVID-19 (a few samples of this study predate the infection). Cell type and time point are not known.

The chain recombines TRBV10-3 with TRBJ1-1, with D hard to call. This CDR3 has 15 amino acids. Looked up from germline, CDR1 is ENHRY and CDR2 is SYGVKD. Trimming took 5 bases from V and 0 from J, leaving 13 bases between them. The CDR3: CAISKTDGMNTEAFF. CDR3 nucleotides: TGTGCCATCAGTAAGACGGATGGAATGAACACTGAAGCTTTCTTT.

This clonotype was seen only a few times. The gene calls are TRBV10-3 and TRBJ2-3; 7 bases agree with TRBD2. Germline values: CDR1 ENHRY, CDR2 SYGVKD. J gave up 5 bases and V 2 bases, and 4 bases lay outside the gene matches. CDR3 length: 14 residues. The CDR3 loop reads CAISERGLQDTQYF. The CDR3 nucleotides are TGTGCCATCAGTGAGCGGGGACTACAAGATACGCAGTATTTT.

This clonotype was counted only a few times. This sequence joins TRBV10-3 and TRBJ2-1, with a tentative D call TRBD2 (7 bases). The CDR3 extends over 14 amino acids. Germline CDR1 ENHRY, CDR2 SYGVKD. Trimming stripped 10 bases from V and 2 bases from J, with 15 bases between. This CDR3 reads CATSGGATYNEQFF. In DNA form, the CDR3 reads TGTGCCACCTCTGGGGGGGCCACCTACAATGAGCAGTTCTTC.

The genes are TRBV2 and TRBJ2-3; TRBD1 matches at 7 bases. This CDR3 is 13 amino acids long. The germline V gene encodes CDR1 SNHLY and CDR2 FYNNEI. The junction had 6 bases not matched to a gene; V was cut back by 6 bases and J by 6 bases. CDR3 DNA: TGTGCCAGCAGGGGGACAGTGTTGGATACGCAGTATTTT. Translated, it gives CASRGTVLDTQYF.

The rearrangement joins TRBV10-3 to TRBJ2-1, with a possible D match to TRBD2 (6 bases). Trimming took off 7 bases at V and 4 bases at J, with 20 bases between the two ends. CDR1 ENHRY and CDR2 SYGVKD come from the germline V gene. This CDR3 has 16 amino acids. The CDR3 DNA sequence: TGTGCCATCATCCTCTCCACGGGGGAAGGATACAATGAGCAGTTCTTC. The encoded protein is CAIILSTGEGYNEQFF.

The chain carries TRBV7-8 and TRBJ2-7, with 8 nucleotides matching TRBD1. Per the germline V gene, CDR1 is SGHVS and CDR2 is FQNEAQ. The junction had 8 bases not matched to a gene; V was cut back by 5 bases and J by 5 bases. The CDR3 length is 14 residues. The CDR3 bases are TGTGCCAGCAGCACGCAGGGGGCTCTCGACGAGCAGTACTTC. The encoded protein is CASSTQGALDEQYF. Drawing the rest from reference TRBV7-8 and TRBJ2-7, the complete variable domain is GAGVSQSPRYKVAKRGQDVALRCDPISGHVSLFWYQQALGQGPEFLTYFQNEAQLDKSGLPSDRFFAERPEGSVSTLKIQRTQQEDSAVYLCASSTQGALDEQYFGPGTRLTVT.

The chain joins TRBV5-1 to TRBJ1-4; possibly TRBD1 for D (6 bases). V shed 2 bases and J shed 7 bases, with 15 bases lying between them. There are 15 residues in the CDR3. Per the germline V gene, CDR1 is SGHRS and CDR2 is YFSETQ. The CDR3 DNA reads as TGCGCCAGCAGCTTCGGGGGGCAGGGAAGTGAAAAACTGTTTTTT. Protein sequence: CASSFGGQGSEKLFF.

The V call is TRBV29-1, the J call TRBJ2-1, with 11 bases that match TRBD2. This CDR3 is 16 amino acids long. With 6 bases clipped from V and 0 bases from J, the junction kept 7 bases outside the gene matches. In germline, CDR1 is SQVTM, CDR2 ANQGSEA. The CDR3 loop reads CSVSRLAGSSYNEQFF. The CDR3 DNA reads TGCAGCGTCTCCCGACTAGCGGGGAGCTCCTACAATGAGCAGTTCTTC.

This clonotype has more than one count but fewer than ten. The V gene is TRBV4-3, the J gene TRBJ2-3; 9 bases line up with TRBD1. The CDR3 loop spans 17 amino acids. V lost 4 bases to trimming and J lost 5 bases; unmatched junction nucleotides: 13. The germline CDR1 and CDR2 sequences are LGHNA and YSLEER. CDR3 protein: CASSPSPGTGIVDTQYF. In DNA, the CDR3 is TGCGCCAGCAGCCCGAGCCCAGGGACAGGGATCGTAGATACGCAGTATTTT.

The V call is TRBV6-5, the J call TRBJ2-7, with D unclear. This CDR3 spans 14 amino acids. In germline, CDR1 is MNHEY, CDR2 SVGAGI. The V end lost 0 bases, the J end lost 3 bases, and 9 bases lay between the germline ends. CDR3 sequence: CASSYSGESYEQYF. CDR3 nucleotides: TGTGCCAGCAGTTACTCGGGTGAGAGCTACGAGCAGTACTTC.

DNA for the CDR3: TGTGCCAGCAGTGGGACATTCTGGAACAATGAGCAGTTCTTC. Protein: CASSGTFWNNEQFF. This chain uses TRBV2 with TRBJ2-1, with D maybe TRBD1 (5 bases). CDR1 SNHLY and CDR2 FYNNEI come from the germline V gene. This CDR3 comprises 14 residues. The V gene lost 4 bases and the J gene lost 5 bases, with 12 bases spanning the gap. Full variable domain (missing parts from reference TRBV2 and TRBJ2-1): EPEVTQTPSHQVTQMGQEVILRCVPISNHLYFYWYRQILGQKVEFLVSFYNNEISEKSEIFDDQFSVERPDGSNFTLKIRSTKLEDSAMYFCASSGTFWNNEQFFGPGTRLTVL.

This clonotype has a handful of counts. This rearrangement joins TRBV6-2 or TRBV6-3 to TRBJ2-3, with D perhaps given as TRBD1 or TRBD2 (5 bases each). The CDR3 extends over 15 amino acids. Germline CDR1 is MNHEY and CDR2 is SVGEGT. Trimming took 6 bases from V and 2 from J, leaving 15 bases between them. CDR3 sequence reads: CASSLRDGLTDTQYF. The CDR3 region has the DNA TGTGCCAGCAGCCTCCGGGACGGACTCACAGATACGCAGTATTTT.

This rearrangement joins TRBV3-1 to TRBJ1-1; D is undetermined. Germline V gene sequence: CDR1 LGHDT, CDR2 YNNKEL (reference sequence). V lost 3 bases to trimming and J lost 3 bases, with 11 bases between them. The CDR3 spans 14 residues. The DNA for the CDR3 is TGTGCCAGCAGCCACCGGGCCCGGGACACTGAAGCTTTCTTT. This translates into CASSHRARDTEAFF.

In its sample, this clonotype was seen a few times. The chain has TRBV7-8 and TRBJ2-7, with D possibly matching TRBD1 (5 bases). The germline V gene encodes CDR1 SGHVS and CDR2 FQNEAQ. V was shortened by 5 bases and J by 7 bases, with 18 bases between the two germline ends. The CDR3 spans 14 residues. CDR3 region: CASSPGPGELEQYF. The CDR3 DNA follows: TGTGCCAGCAGCCCAGGGCCAGGCGAACTGGAGCAGTACTTC.

The chain uses TRBV20-1 and TRBJ2-2; TRBD1 aligns across 7 bases. Germline V gene lookup returns CDR1 DFQATT and CDR2 SNEGSKA (reference sequence). The V and J ends lost 6 bases and 6 bases, in that order; junction bases with no gene match: 10. This CDR3 is 14 amino acids long. This CDR3 is CSARRQGRAGELFF. The CDR3 bases are TGCAGTGCGAGGAGACAGGGCCGCGCCGGGGAGCTGTTTTTT.

The sample holds a few counts of this clonotype. The J gene is TRBJ1-2, the V gene TRBV29-1; 7 bases fit TRBD1. V lost 7 bases to trimming and J lost 8 bases; unmatched junction nucleotides: 7. From germline, CDR1 is SQVTM and CDR2 ANQGSEA. CDR3 length equals 11 residues. DNA for the CDR3: TGCAGCGATGGACAGGTGAAAGGCTACACCTTC. It codes for CSDGQVKGYTF. Drawing the rest from reference TRBV29-1 and TRBJ1-2, the complete variable domain is SAVISQKPSRDICQRGTSLTIQCQVDSQVTMMFWYRQQPGQSLTLIATANQGSEATYESGFVIDKFPISRPNLTFSTLTVSNMSPEDSSIYLCSDGQVKGYTFGSGTRLTVV.

This clonotype showed up just a few times. The chain uses TRBV5-1 and TRBJ2-3; D ambiguous. CDR1 is SGHRS, CDR2 YFSETQ, per germline. The CDR3 extends over 12 amino acids. V lost 2 bases, J lost 6 bases, and 7 bases lay in between. CDR3 coding DNA: TGCGCCAGCAGCTTTGTGCCGGATACGCAGTATTTT. Translation gives CASSFVPDTQYF.

This clonotype came up a few times. The chain is built from TRBV3-1 and TRBJ2-3, with D possibly being TRBD2 (7 bases). Trimming removed 6 bases from V and 2 bases from J, with 9 bases in between. The CDR3 covers 13 residues. Germline loops: CDR1 LGHDT, CDR2 YNNKEL (reference sequence). The CDR3 DNA follows: TGTGCCAGCAGGGCGGGGGCCACAGATACGCAGTATTTT. Its protein product is CASRAGATDTQYF.

This clonotype was detected only a few times. V is TRBV7-2 and J is TRBJ2-5; either TRBD1 or TRBD2 may supply D (5 bases each). The germline V and J ends were trimmed by 2 bases and 5 bases, with 24 bases remaining between them. CDR3 length: 18 amino acids. The V gene's germline CDR1 is SGHTA and CDR2 FQGNSA. The CDR3 spells CASSLTGTASQSWETQYF. The CDR3 coding sequence is TGTGCCAGCAGCTTAACGGGGACGGCTAGCCAGTCGTGGGAGACCCAGTACTTC.

This clonotype was recorded many times. This rearrangement joins TRBV5-1 to TRBJ2-5, with unresolved D. V lost 0 bases and J lost 5, with 5 bases in between. Germline V gene sequence: CDR1 SGHRS, CDR2 YFSETQ. The CDR3 runs to 12 residues. The CDR3 loop reads CASSLGQETQYF. Here the CDR3 DNA reads TGCGCCAGCAGCTTGGGGCAGGAGACCCAGTACTTC. The whole variable domain, remainder taken from reference TRBV5-1 and TRBJ2-5, is KAGVTQTPRYLIKTRGQQVTLSCSPISGHRSVSWYQQTPGQGLQFLFEYFSETQRNKGNFPGRFSGRQFSNSRSEMNVSTLELGDSALYLCASSLGQETQYFGPGTRLLVL.

V usage is TRBV6-6 and J usage is TRBJ2-7; D is unresolved. Per germline, CDR1 MNHNY and CDR2 SVGAGI (reference sequence). Trimming left V 4 bases short and J 4 bases short, with 8 bases between. CDR3 length: 12 amino acids. CDR3 sequence (DNA): TGTGCCAGCAGTTCAATGGGATACGAGCAGTACTTC. This encodes CASSSMGYEQYF.

This clonotype appeared a few times. A read error may be the cause here, since a much bigger clone is one base away. The rearrangement uses TRBV6-2 or TRBV6-3 and TRBJ2-1; TRBD1 agrees at 7 bases. J was trimmed by 1 base and V by 7 bases; bases with no gene match: 4. From germline, CDR1 is MNHEY and CDR2 SVGEGT. This CDR3 comprises 14 residues. The CDR3 here is CASTQQGSYNEQFF. CDR3 bases: TGTGCCAGCACCCAACAGGGGTCCTACAATGAGCAGTTCTTC.

This chain joins TRBV5-1 and TRBJ1-4, with 10 bases aligning to TRBD1. CDR3 length: 13 amino acids. After removal of 5 bases from V and 7 bases from J, the junction contained 2 bases not matched to a gene. Germline V gene sequence: CDR1 SGHRS, CDR2 YFSETQ. CDR3 sequence reads: CASRTGGVEKLFF. CDR3 bases: TGCGCCAGCAGGACAGGGGGCGTTGAAAAACTGTTTTTT.

This clonotype showed up just a few times. This chain connects TRBV9 to TRBJ1-2; TRBD1 might be the D (6 bases). The V gene lost 2 bases and the J gene lost 1 base, with 9 bases spanning the gap. CDR1 is SGDLS and CDR2 is YYNGEE in the germline V gene. This CDR3 region has 14 residues. CDR3 region: CASSVTGHNYGYTF. The CDR3, as DNA: TGTGCCAGCAGCGTTACAGGGCATAACTATGGCTACACCTTC.

This clonotype was seen a handful of times. The chain couples TRBV4-1 to TRBJ2-5; TRBD2 aligns across 8 bases. The CDR3 sequence is 14 residues long. Germline trimming cut 4 bases from V and 5 bases from J; bases unmatched to any gene: 6. Germline values: CDR1 MGHRA, CDR2 YSYEKL. The CDR3 DNA reads TGCGCCAGCAGCCCCACTAGCGGCCCCGAGACCCAGTACTTC. Its protein is CASSPTSGPETQYF.

A few counts support this clonotype. The chain combines TRBV7-2 with TRBJ2-1; D gene ambiguous. Trimming cost V 0 bases and J 9 bases, with 9 bases left between them. The CDR3 has 13 residues. The germline gives CDR1 SGHTA, CDR2 FQGNSA. The CDR3 here is CASSLALVSEQFF. The CDR3 DNA reads as TGTGCCAGCAGCTTAGCGCTTGTAAGTGAGCAGTTCTTC. Combining the CDR3 with reference TRBV7-2 and TRBJ2-1 gives the whole variable domain GAGVSQSPSNKVTEKGKDVELRCDPISGHTALYWYRQSLGQGLEFLIYFQGNSAPDKSGLPSDRFSAERTGGSVSTLTIQRTQQEDSAVYLCASSLALVSEQFFGPGTRLTVL.

This clonotype was picked up a small number of times. The rearrangement links TRBV12-3 or TRBV12-4 to TRBJ2-5; D possibly corresponds to TRBD2 (6 bases). The CDR3 runs 14 residues. V was cut by 5 bases and J by 5 bases, with 15 bases left in between. The CDR3 nucleotides read TGTGCCAGCAGTCCCCGGACTATTCGTGAGACCCAGTACTTC. Protein product: CASSPRTIRETQYF.

This clonotype was detected a few times. V gene TRBV24-1 combines with J gene TRBJ1-1, with D unresolved. The ends were cut back, 3 bases at V and 11 bases at J, with 15 bases in the middle. The CDR3 contains 13 residues. CDR1 and CDR2 from the germline V gene are KGHDR and SFDVKD. The CDR3 sequence: CATSDPLTHVAFF. In nucleotides, the CDR3 is TGTGCCACCAGTGATCCACTGACCCATGTGGCTTTCTTT.